This T cell receptor (beta chain) was identified during a study of T-cell memory formation after mild COVID-19. Study at large: Each donor largely had its own TCR clusters.

One entry per CDR3 protein results from TCRdb running MiXCR on the 5' RACE reads. The profile covers 100,000 to 140,000 distinct CDR3 sequences, with around 14% appearing a single time and less than 40% taken by the ten largest. The CDR3 extends over 10 amino acids. The germline gives CDR1 DFQATT, CDR2 SNEGSKA (reference sequence). V lost 6 bases, J lost 8 bases, and 10 bases lay in between. The sequence derives from a young man who had mild COVID-19 (a few samples of this study predate the infection). Cell type and time point are not known. The sample taken for sequencing was PBMCs or a T cell subset sorted from them (not recorded which). The J gene is TRBJ1-2, the V gene TRBV20-1; D gene ambiguous. CDR3 nucleotide sequence: TGCAGTGCGGCGGGTCGGGGCTACACCTTC. Its protein product is CSAAGRGYTF.